This TCR beta chain was identified during a study of blood T cell repertoires in COVID-19. Profiled with immunoSEQ multiplex PCR; TCRdb holds only in-frame clones, not every one. The sample includes a few hundred thousand clones, roughly nine tenths of them seen just once. Sequences were obtained from PBMCs or T cells enriched from blood (not recorded which). The sequence derives from a woman aged 18-30 years in a cohort exposed to, infected with or recovered from COVID-19 (not recorded which).

The CDR3 spells CASSFGDRSYGYTF. The CDR3 DNA reads TGTGCCAGCAGTTTCGGAGACAGGAGCTATGGCTACACCTTC. The genes are TRBV28 and TRBJ1-2; D is perhaps TRBD1 (6 bases). Per the germline V gene, CDR1 is MDHEN and CDR2 is SYDVKM. Trimming shortened V by 3 bases and J by 4 bases, and 12 bases separated the two germline ends. The CDR3 contains 14 residues.